Sequencing of this T cell receptor (beta chain) was carried out in a study of CD8 T cells in ankylosing spondylitis. Study findings and constraints: A TCR beta motif of several highly homologous variants seemed to mark ankylosing spondylitis blood.

This clonotype was seen more than once but under ten times. Its antigen remains unidentified. Germline V gene lookup returns CDR1 MNHNS and CDR2 SASEGT. The length of the CDR3 is 16 residues. V was pared by 4 bases and J by 3 bases, with 8 bases of the junction left unmatched. In TCRdb, the 5' RACE reads were re-called with MiXCR into one record per CDR3 protein. Of about 700,000 distinct CDR3 sequences detected, under 20% appear once; the ten largest clones hold 15% to 20%. The rearrangement uses TRBV6-1 and TRBJ2-7, with 11 bases matching TRBD1. This receptor was identified in a male donor with ankylosing spondylitis. Sequenced material: blood, either unsorted or a sorted T cell fraction (not recorded which). CDR3 sequence (DNA): TGTGCCAGCAGTGGGTCCGGGACAGGGGGTCTCTACGAGCAGTACTTC. Its translation: CASSGSGTGGLYEQYF.